Sequencing of this TCR beta chain was carried out in a study of cytomegalovirus exposure and HLA in healthy donors. Germline values: CDR1 SGHRS, CDR2 YFSETQ. V lost 4 bases to trimming and J lost 2 bases; unmatched junction nucleotides: 13. CDR3 length equals 17 residues. Primers: 60 Vbeta forward and 13 Jbeta reverse. TCRdb keeps only in-frame clones here, not all; method: immunoSEQ multiplex PCR. The table has 150,000 or so clones, about 68% seen once; the top ten hold more than 2.5%. Sequencing was done on a sample of PBMCs. The gene calls are TRBV5-1 and TRBJ1-2; TRBD1 matches at 8 bases. The receptor comes from a female donor in good health and CMV-seronegative. For the CDR3, the DNA is TGCGCCAGCAGCCCAGCGGACAGGGTGAATCAAAACTATGGCTACACCTTC. Its protein is CASSPADRVNQNYGYTF. The full variable domain, in which reference TRBV5-1 and TRBJ1-2 provide the parts outside the CDR3, is KAGVTQTPRYLIKTRGQQVTLSCSPISGHRSVSWYQQTPGQGLQFLFEYFSETQRNKGNFPGRFSGRQFSNSRSEMNVSTLELGDSALYLCASSPADRVNQNYGYTFGSGTRLTVV.